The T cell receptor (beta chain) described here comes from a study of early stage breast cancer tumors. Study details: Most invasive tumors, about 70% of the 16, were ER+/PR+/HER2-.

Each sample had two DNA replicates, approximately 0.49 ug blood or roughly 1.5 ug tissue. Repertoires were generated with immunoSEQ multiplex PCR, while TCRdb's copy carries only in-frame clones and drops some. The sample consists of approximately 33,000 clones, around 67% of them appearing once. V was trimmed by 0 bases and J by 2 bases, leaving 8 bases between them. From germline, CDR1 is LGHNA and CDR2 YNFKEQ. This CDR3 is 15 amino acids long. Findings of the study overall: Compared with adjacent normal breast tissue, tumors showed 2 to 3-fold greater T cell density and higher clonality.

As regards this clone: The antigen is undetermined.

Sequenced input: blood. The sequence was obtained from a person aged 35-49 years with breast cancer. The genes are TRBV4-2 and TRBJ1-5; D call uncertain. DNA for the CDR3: TGTGCCAGCAGCCAAGATATGCGGGGCAATCAGCCCCAGCATTTT. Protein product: CASSQDMRGNQPQHF.